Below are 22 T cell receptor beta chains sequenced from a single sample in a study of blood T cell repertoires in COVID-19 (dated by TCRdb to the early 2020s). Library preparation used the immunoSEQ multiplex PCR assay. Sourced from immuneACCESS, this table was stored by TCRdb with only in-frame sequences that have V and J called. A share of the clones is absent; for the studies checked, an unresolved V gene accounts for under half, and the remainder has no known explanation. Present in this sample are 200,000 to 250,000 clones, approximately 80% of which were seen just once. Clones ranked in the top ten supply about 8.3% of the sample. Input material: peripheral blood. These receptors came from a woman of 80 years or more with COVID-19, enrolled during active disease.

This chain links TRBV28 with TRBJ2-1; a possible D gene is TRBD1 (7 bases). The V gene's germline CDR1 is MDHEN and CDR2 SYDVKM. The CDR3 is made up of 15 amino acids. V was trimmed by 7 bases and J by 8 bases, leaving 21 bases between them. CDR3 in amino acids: CASTFLEGARDEQFF. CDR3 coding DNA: TGTGCCAGCACCTTCCTGGAGGGGGCTCGCGATGAGCAGTTCTTC.

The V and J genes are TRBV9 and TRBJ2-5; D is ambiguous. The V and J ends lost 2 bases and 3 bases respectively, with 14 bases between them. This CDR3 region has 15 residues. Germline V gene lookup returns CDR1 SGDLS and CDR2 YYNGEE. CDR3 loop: CASSVGHSPEETQYF. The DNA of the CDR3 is TGTGCCAGCAGCGTGGGCCATTCCCCCGAAGAGACCCAGTACTTC.

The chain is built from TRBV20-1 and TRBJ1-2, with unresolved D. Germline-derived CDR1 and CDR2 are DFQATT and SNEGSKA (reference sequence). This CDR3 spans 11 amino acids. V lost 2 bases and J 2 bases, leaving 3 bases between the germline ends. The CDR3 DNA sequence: TGCAGTGCTAGACAAAACTATGGCTACACCTTC. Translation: CSARQNYGYTF.

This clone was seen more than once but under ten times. CDR3 nucleotide sequence: TGTGCCAGCTCACCCGGCGGCACTCAGCCCCAGCATTTT. It translates to CASSPGGTQPQHF. The V call is TRBV18, the J call TRBJ1-5; unclear D gene. The CDR3 has 13 amino acids. V dropped 3 bases and J dropped 6 bases, with 9 bases sitting between them. Germline CDR1 reads KGHSH; CDR2 reads LQKENI.

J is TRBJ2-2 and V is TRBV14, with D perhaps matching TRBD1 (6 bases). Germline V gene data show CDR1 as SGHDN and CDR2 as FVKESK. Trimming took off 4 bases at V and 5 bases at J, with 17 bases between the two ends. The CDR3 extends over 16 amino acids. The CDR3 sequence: CASSRPHGGATGELFF. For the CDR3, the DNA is TGTGCCAGCAGCCGTCCCCATGGGGGCGCGACCGGGGAGCTGTTTTTT. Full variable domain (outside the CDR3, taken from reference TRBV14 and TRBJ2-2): EAGVTQFPSHSVIEKGQTVTLRCDPISGHDNLYWYRRVMGKEIKFLLHFVKESKQDESGMPNNRFLAERTGGTYSTLKVQPAELEDSGVYFCASSRPHGGATGELFFGEGSRLTVL.

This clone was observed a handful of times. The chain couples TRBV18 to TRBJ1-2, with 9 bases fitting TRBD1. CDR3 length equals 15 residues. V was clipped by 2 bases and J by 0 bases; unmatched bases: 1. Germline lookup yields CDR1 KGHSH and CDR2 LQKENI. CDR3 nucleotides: TGTGCCAGCTCACCAGACAGGGGGGCTAACTATGGCTACACCTTC. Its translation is CASSPDRGANYGYTF.

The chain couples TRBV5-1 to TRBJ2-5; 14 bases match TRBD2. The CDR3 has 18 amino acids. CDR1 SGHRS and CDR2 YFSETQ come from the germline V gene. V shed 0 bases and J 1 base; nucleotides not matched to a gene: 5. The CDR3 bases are TGCGCCAGCAGCTTGGCTGGGACTAGCGGGGGCCTCCAAGAGACCCAGTACTTC. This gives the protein CASSLAGTSGGLQETQYF.

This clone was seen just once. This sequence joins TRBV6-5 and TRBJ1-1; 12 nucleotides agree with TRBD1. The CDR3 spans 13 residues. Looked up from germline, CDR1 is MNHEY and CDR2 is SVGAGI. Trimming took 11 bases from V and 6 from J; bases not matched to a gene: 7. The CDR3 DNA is TGTGCCGGGGGACAGGGGGCTAAGGCTGAAGCTTTCTTT. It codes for CAGGQGAKAEAFF.

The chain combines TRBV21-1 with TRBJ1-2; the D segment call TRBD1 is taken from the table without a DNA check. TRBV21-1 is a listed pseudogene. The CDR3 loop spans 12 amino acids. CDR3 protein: CASAWGSYGYTF. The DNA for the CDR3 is TGTGCCAGCGCGTGGGGCAGCTATGGCTACACCTTC.

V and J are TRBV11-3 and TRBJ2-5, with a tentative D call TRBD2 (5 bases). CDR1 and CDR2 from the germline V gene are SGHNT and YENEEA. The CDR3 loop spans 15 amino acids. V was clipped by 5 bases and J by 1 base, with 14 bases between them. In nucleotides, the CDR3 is TGTGCCAGCAGCGCCGGACGGGGATCCCAAGAGACCCAGTACTTC. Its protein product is CASSAGRGSQETQYF.

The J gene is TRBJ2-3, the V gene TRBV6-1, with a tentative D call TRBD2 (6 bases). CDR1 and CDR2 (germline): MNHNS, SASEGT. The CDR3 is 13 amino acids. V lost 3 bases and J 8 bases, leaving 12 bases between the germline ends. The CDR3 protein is CASSDPTSTTQYF. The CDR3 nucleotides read TGTGCCAGCAGTGACCCGACTAGTACTACGCAGTATTTT.

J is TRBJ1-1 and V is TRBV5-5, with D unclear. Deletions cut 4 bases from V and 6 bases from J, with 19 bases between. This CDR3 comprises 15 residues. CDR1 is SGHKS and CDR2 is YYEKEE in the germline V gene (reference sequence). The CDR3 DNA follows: TGTGCCAGCAGCCTCCTCACGAATCTCGGGGCTGAAGCTTTCTTT. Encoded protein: CASSLLTNLGAEAFF.

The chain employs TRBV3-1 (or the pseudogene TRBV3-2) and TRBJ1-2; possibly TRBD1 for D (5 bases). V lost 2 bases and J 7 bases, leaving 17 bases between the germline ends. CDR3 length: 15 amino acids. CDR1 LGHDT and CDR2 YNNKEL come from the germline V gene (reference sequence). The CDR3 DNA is TGTGCCAGCAGCCAATGGGACTTCGGTTTAGGTGGCTACACCTTC. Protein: CASSQWDFGLGGYTF.

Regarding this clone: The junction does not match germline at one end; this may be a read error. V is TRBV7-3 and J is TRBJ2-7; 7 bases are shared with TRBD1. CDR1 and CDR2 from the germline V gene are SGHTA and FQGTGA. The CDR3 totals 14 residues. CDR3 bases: TGTGCCAGCAGCCCAACAGGGGTGGTACCCGTAAGGGGCTTC. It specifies CASSPTGVVPVRGF.

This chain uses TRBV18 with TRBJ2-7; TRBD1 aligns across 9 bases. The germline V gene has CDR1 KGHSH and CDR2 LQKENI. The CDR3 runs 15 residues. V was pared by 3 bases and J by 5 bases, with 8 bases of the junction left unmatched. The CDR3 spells CASSPGNTGGNEQYF. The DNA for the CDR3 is TGTGCCAGCTCACCCGGGAATACAGGGGGCAACGAGCAGTACTTC.

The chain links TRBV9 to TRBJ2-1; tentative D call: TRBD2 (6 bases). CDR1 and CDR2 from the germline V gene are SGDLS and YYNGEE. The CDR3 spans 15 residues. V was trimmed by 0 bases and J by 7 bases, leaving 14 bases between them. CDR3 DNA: TGTGCCAGCAGCGTAGCCCCCACGGGGGTGAATGAGCAGTTCTTC. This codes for CASSVAPTGVNEQFF.

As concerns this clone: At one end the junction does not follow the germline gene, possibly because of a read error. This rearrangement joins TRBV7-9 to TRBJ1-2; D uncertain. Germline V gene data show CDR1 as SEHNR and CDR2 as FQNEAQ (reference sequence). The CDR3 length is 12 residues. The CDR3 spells CASSLAPGNFSF. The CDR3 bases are TGTGCCAGCAGCTTAGCGCCGGGAAATTTCTCCTTC. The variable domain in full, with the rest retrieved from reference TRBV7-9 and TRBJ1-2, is DTGVSQNPRHKITKRGQNVTFRCDPISEHNRLYWYRQTLGQGPEFLTYFQNEAQLEKSRLLSDRFSAERPKGSFSTLEIQRTEQGDSAMYLCASSLAPGNFSFGSGTRLTVV.

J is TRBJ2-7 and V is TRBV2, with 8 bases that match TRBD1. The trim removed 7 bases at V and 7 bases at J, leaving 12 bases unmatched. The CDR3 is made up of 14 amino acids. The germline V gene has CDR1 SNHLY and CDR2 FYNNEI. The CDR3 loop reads CASTPGRGREEQYF. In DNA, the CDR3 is TGTGCCAGCACCCCCGGCAGGGGGCGAGAAGAGCAGTACTTC.

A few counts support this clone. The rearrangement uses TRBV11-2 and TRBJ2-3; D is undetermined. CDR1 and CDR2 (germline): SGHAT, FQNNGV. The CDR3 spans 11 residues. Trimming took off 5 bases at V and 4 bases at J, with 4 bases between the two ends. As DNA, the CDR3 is TGTGCCAGCAGCGCGGCAGATACGCAGTATTTT. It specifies CASSAADTQYF.

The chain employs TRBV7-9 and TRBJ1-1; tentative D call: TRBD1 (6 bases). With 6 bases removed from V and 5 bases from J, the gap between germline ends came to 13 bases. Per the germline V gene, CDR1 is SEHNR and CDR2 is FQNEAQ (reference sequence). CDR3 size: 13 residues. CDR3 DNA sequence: TGTGCCAGCAGTCCTGACAGGTTTACTGAAGCTTTCTTT. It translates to CASSPDRFTEAFF.

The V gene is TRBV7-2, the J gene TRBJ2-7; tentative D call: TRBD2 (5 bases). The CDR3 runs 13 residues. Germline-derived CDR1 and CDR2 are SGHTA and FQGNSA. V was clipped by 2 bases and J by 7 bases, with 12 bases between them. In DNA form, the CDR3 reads TGTGCCAGCAGCTTATCGGGGTTCGGAGAGCAGTACTTC. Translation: CASSLSGFGEQYF.

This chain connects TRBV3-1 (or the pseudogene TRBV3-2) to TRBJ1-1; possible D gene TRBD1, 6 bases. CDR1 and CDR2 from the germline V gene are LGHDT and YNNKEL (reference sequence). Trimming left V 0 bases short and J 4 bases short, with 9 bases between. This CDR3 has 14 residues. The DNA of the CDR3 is TGTGCCAGCAGCCAAGATATCAGGGGCACTGAAGCTTTCTTT. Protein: CASSQDIRGTEAFF.